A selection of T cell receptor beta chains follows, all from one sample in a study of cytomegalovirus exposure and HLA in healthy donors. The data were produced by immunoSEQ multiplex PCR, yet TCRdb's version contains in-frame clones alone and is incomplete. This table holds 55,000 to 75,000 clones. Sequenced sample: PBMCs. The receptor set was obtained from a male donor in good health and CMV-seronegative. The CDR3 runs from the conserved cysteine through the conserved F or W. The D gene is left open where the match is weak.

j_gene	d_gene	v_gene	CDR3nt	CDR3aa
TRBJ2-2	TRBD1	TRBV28	TGTGCCAGCAGTTTAACAGGGGCCGGGGAGCTGTTTTTT	CASSLTGAGELFF
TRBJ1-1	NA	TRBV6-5	TGTGCCAGCCAACCTGCAACAGGCTATAACACTGAAGCTTTCTTT	CASQPATGYNTEAFF
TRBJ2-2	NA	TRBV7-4	TGTGCCAGCAGCTCAGAGACCCACGCGGACACCGGGGAGCTGTTTTTT	CASSSETHADTGELFF
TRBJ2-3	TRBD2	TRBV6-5	TGTGCCAGCAGTTACTCTCGAACTAGCGGCACAGATACGCAGTATTTT	CASSYSRTSGTDTQYF
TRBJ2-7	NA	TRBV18	TGTGCCAGCTCCCAGGTGGGGACTTCGACCTACGAGCAGTACTTC	CASSQVGTSTYEQYF
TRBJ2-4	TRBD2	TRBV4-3	TGCGCCAGCAGCCAAGTTGGCGGGGGGGAAAACATTCAGTACTTC	CASSQVGGGENIQYF
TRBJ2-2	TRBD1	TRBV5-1	TGCGCCAGCAGCTTGGGACAGGGGGCGCGTACCGGGGAGCTGTTTTTT	CASSLGQGARTGELFF
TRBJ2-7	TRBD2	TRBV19	TGTGCCAGTAGCTGGACTAGCGGGTACGAGCAGTACTTC	CASSWTSGYEQYF
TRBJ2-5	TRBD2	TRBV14	TGTGCCAGCAGCCGACTAGCGGGGGTTCAAGAGACCCAGTACTTC	CASSRLAGVQETQYF
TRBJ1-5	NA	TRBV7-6	TGTGCCAGCAGCCCCCTGACAGGACTCAATCAGCCCCAGCATTTT	CASSPLTGLNQPQHF
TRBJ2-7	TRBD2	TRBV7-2	TGTGCCAGCAGCTTAGTACTAGCGGGAGCGGGCGAGCAGTACTTC	CASSLVLAGAGEQYF
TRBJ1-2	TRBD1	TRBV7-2	TGTGCCAGCAGCCCAGGGGGCCGGGCCTATGGCTACACCTTC	CASSPGGRAYGYTF
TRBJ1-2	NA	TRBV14	TGTGCCAGCAGCCTTGGAGCGGGCTGGAGTCTAAATGGCTACACCTTC	CASSLGAGWSLNGYTF
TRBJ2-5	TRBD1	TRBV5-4	TGTGCCAGCAGCCGGACAGGACAAGAGACCCAGTACTTC	CASSRTGQETQYF
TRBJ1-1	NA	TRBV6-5	TGTGCCAGCAGCCCCCGGGTGAACACTGAAGATTTCTTT	CASSPRVNTEDFF
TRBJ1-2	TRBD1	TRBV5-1	TGCGCCAGCAGTTTGGCAGGGGGCGCCGGGACTGGCTACACCTTC	CASSLAGGAGTGYTF
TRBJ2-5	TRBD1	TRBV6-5	TGTGCCAGCCGTCGACAGGGGAGGCAAGAGACCCAGTACTTC	CASRRQGRQETQYF
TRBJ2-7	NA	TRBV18	TGTGCCAGCTCACCACCTTCCGGGATGGCCTACGAGCAGTACTTC	CASSPPSGMAYEQYF
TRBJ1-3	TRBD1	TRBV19	TGTGCCAGTTGGGACAGGGGGCGAGGAAACACCATATATTTT	CASWDRGRGNTIYF
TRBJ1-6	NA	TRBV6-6	TGTGCCAGTTTGGACAGCTCTTATAATTCACCCCTACACTTT	CASLDSSYNSPLHF
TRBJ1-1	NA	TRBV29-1	TGCAGCGTTGACCCGCAGGGGCCGAACACTGAAGCTTTCTTT	CSVDPQGPNTEAFF
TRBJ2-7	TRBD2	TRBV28	TGTGCCAGCAGTTTCGGGTCCACTAGCGGGCACCTCGGGCCCGCCTACGAGCAGTACTTC	CASSFGSTSGHLGPAYEQYF
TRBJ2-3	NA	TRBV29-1	TGCAGCGTTGAGGGAGGGACAGGCAGCACAGATACGCAGTATTTT	CSVEGGTGSTDTQYF
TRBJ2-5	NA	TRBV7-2	TGTGCCAGCAGCTTAGAGCCAGGTCAAGAGACCCAGTACTTC	CASSLEPGQETQYF
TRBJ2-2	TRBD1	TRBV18	TGTGCCAGCTCACCTGGACAGGCTCCCGCCGGGGAGCTGTTTTTT	CASSPGQAPAGELFF
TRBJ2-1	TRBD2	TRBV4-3	TGCGCCAGCAGCCAAGATGGCGGGAGGGCCGGGGGTGAGCAGTTCTTC	CASSQDGGRAGGEQFF
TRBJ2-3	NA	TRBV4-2	TGTGCCAGCAGCCAAGAACTGAGCCGCACAGATACGCAGTATTTT	CASSQELSRTDTQYF
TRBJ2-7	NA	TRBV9	TGTGCCAGCAGCAGGGGGGGGTATGCCTACGAGCAGTACTTC	CASSRGGYAYEQYF
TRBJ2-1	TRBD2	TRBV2	TGTGCCAGCAGGCGGACTAGAGGGAGTAACAATGAGCAGTTCTTC	CASRRTRGSNNEQFF
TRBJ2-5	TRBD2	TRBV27	TGTGCCAGCAGACCTCAGGGGAGGGGACTAGCGGGGTTTCAAGAGACCCAGTACTTC	CASRPQGRGLAGFQETQYF
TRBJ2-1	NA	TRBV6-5	TGTGCCAGCAGTTACTCCTTCAGGGCTGATGAGCAGTTCTTC	CASSYSFRADEQFF
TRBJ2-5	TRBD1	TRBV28	TGTGCCAGCAGCCGCAGGACAGGTAAAAAGAACCAGTACTTC	CASSRRTGKKNQYF
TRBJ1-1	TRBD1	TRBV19	TGTGCCAGTAGTCAAAGTCGGGGTGACAGGGGAAAAACTTTCTTT	CASSQSRGDRGKTFF
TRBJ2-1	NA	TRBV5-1	TGCGCCAGCAGCTTAGGCGGAGTATACAATGAGCAGTTCTTC	CASSLGGVYNEQFF
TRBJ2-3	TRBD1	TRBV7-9	TGTGCCAGCAGCCCCGGGACAGGGAGCACAGATACGCAGTATTTT	CASSPGTGSTDTQYF
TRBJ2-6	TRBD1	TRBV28	TGTGCCAGCAGAAGACAGACAGGGGGCGCCGCCTCGGCCAACGTCCTGACTTTC	CASRRQTGGAASANVLTF
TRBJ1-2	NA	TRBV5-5	TGTGCCAGCAGCTTGGGGTTGGTGGCCCCAGTCTATGGCTACACCTTC	CASSLGLVAPVYGYTF
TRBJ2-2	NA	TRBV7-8	TGTGCCAGCAGCCCGAGATATGACACCGGGGAGCTGTTTTTT	CASSPRYDTGELFF
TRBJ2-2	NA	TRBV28	TGTGCCAGCAGTTTAGCAGTCAACACCGGGGAGCTGTTTTTT	CASSLAVNTGELFF
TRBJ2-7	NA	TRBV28	TGTGCCAGCAGCCTCCCGGGCAGTTTGGGGCTAAGCGCCTACGAGCAGTACTTC	CASSLPGSLGLSAYEQYF
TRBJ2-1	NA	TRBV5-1	TGCGCCAGCAGCTACGGAGAAGGGGACAATGAGCAGTTCTTC	CASSYGEGDNEQFF
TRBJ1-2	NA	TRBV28	TGTGCCAGCAGTTTATCGGGGGTTGGCTACACCTTC	CASSLSGVGYTF
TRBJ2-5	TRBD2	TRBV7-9	TGTGCCAGCACCAGTAGTGGGAGCGGGGGCGGGGAGACCCAGTACTTC	CASTSSGSGGGETQYF
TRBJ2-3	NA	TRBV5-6	TGTGCCAGCAGCTTGCCGACAGGTCTGTCGGGCACAGATACGCAGTATTTT	CASSLPTGLSGTDTQYF
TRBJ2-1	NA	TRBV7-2	TGTGCCAGCTCGCCGGTCAACAATGAGCAGTTCTTC	CASSPVNNEQFF
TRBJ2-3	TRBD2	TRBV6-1	TGTGCCAGCAGTGGGAGGGGACTAGGCACAGATACGCAGTATTTT	CASSGRGLGTDTQYF
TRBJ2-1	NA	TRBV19	TGTGCCAGTAGTTCTGCCGGGTTCCAGTTCTTC	CASSSAGFQFF
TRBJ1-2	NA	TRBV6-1	TGTGCCAGCAGTGAACACGGGATCAGTGGCTACACCTTC	CASSEHGISGYTF
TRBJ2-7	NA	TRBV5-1	TGCGCCAGAAGCGACTACTACGAGCAGTACTTC	CARSDYYEQYF
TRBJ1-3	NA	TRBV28	TGTGCCAGCGGGCCTTTCGGAGGCACCATATATTTT	CASGPFGGTIYF
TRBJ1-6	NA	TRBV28	TGTGCCAGCAGTAGTGGACAGTATAATTCACCCCTACACTTT	CASSSGQYNSPLHF
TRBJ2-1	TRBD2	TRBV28	TGTGCCAGCAGTTTAGGTTATTACGAATTCGGGACTAGCGGGAGACGGAGGGGCAATGAGCAGTTCTTC	CASSLGYYEFGTSGRRRGNEQFF
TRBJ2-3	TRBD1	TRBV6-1	TGTGCCAGCAGTGATAGACAGGGGGCGGGAACAGATACGCAGTATTTT	CASSDRQGAGTDTQYF